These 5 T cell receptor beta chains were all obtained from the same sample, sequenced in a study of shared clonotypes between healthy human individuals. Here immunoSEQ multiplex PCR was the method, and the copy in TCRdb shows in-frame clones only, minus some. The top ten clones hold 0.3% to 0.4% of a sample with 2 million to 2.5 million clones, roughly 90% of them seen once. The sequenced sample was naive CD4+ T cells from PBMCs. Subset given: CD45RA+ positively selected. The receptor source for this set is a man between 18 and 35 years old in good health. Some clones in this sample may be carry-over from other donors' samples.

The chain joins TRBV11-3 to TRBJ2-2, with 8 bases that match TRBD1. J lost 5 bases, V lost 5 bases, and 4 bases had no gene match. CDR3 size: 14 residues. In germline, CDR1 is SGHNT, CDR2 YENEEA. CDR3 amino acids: CASSPRTGTGELFF. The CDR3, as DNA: TGTGCCAGCAGCCCGCGGACAGGGACCGGGGAGCTGTTTTTT. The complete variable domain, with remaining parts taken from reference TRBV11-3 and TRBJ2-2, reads EAGVVQSPRYKIIEKKQPVAFWCNPISGHNTLYWYLQNLGQGPELLIRYENEEAVDDSQLPKDRFSAERLKGVDSTLKIQPAELGDSAVYLCASSPRTGTGELFFGEGSRLTVL.

For the CDR3, the DNA is TGTGCCAGCAGCGGTCAGGTCTCCTACGAGCAGTACTTC. Translating it yields CASSGQVSYEQYF. The rearrangement links TRBV28 to TRBJ2-7; D gene uncertain. V lost 6 bases and J lost 0, with 9 bases in between. Germline CDR1 is MDHEN and CDR2 is SYDVKM. This CDR3 region has 13 residues. The whole variable domain, remainder taken from reference TRBV28 and TRBJ2-7, is DVKVTQSSRYLVKRTGEKVFLECVQDMDHENMFWYRQDPGLGLRLIYFSYDVKMKEKGDIPEGYSVSREKKERFSLILESASTNQTSMYLCASSGQVSYEQYFGPGTRLTVT.

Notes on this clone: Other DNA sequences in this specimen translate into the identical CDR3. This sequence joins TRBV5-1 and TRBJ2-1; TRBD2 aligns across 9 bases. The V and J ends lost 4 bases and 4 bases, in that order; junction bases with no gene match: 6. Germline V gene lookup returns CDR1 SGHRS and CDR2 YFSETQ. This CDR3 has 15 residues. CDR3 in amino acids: CASSLSGSPYNEQFF. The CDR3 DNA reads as TGCGCCAGCAGCCTTAGCGGGAGCCCTTACAATGAGCAGTTCTTC.

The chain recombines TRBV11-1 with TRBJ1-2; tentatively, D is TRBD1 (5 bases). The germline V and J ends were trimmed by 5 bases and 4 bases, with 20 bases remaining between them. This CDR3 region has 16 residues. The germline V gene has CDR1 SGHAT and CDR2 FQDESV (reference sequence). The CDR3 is CASSRGVAAAGYGYTF. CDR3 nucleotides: TGTGCCAGCAGCCGGGGGGTGGCAGCCGCCGGCTATGGCTACACCTTC.

CDR3: CASSFSGSQPQHF. The DNA for the CDR3 is TGTGCCAGCAGCTTTTCGGGGAGTCAGCCCCAGCATTTT. The chain uses TRBV7-6 and TRBJ1-5, with D unresolved. Germline assignment: CDR1 SGHVS and CDR2 FNYEAQ. The CDR3 consists of 13 residues. Deletions cut 3 bases from V and 6 bases from J, with 9 bases between.